This T cell receptor beta chain was captured in a study of beta chain features in type 1 diabetes. Trimming stripped 4 bases from V and 4 bases from J, with 11 bases between. The CDR3 has 13 residues. Germline-derived CDR1 and CDR2 are SGHDN and FVKESK. The authors sorted CD4+ naive, central memory, regulatory and stem cell-like memory cells via CD45RO/CCR7/CD25/CD127/CD95/CD27. Sorted populations all exceeded 95% purity. Points from the study as a whole: PCR, the amplification step, might favor shorter templates, equally in patients and controls.

This clone appeared a few times. Its target is not known. Every isolated RNA sample was fully reverse transcribed, so sequencing captured expressed TCRB transcripts. This table comes from immunoSEQ multiplex PCR, and its TCRdb copy is limited to in-frame clones, with some not included. The table lists hundreds of thousands of clones, around 14% of them singletons. This sequence was found in a man younger than 45 in good health. The sequenced material came from naive CD4+ T cells from blood. The genes are TRBV14 and TRBJ2-7; the D gene could be TRBD1 or TRBD2 (6 bases each). The CDR3 sequence: CASSPRGVYEQYF. CDR3 nucleotides: TGTGCCAGCAGCCCGAGGGGGGTGTACGAGCAGTACTTC.